The 17 T cell receptor beta chains reported below all come from one sample, sequenced in a study of graft-versus-host responses after intestinal transplantation listed by TCRdb under 2021. The method behind the library was the immunoSEQ multiplex PCR assay. The immuneACCESS repertoire file appears here via TCRdb, limited to in-frame rearrangements. These files lack a portion of the clones; in checked studies, under half of the deficit traces to unresolved V genes, and the cause of the others is not known. A total of around 30,000 clones appear in this sample, about 92% of them only once. Less than 0.75% of the sample comes from the top ten. The sequenced sample was PBMCs, obtained roughly 68 days after intestinal transplant. The receptor set was obtained from a human patient who received an intestinal transplant, so some T cells may come from the graft donor.

The J gene is TRBJ2-5, the V gene TRBV4-1; D is possibly TRBD1 or TRBD2 (6 bases each). Trimming took off 0 bases at V and 9 bases at J, with 14 bases between the two ends. This CDR3 spans 14 amino acids. CDR1 is MGHRA and CDR2 is YSYEKL in the germline V gene. The CDR3 loop is CASSQDPTEGAQYF. The CDR3 DNA reads TGCGCCAGCAGCCAAGATCCGACGGAGGGGGCCCAGTACTTC.

The count of this clone is one. The chain joins TRBV29-1 to TRBJ2-5; TRBD2 might be the D (5 bases). Germline V gene data show CDR1 as SQVTM and CDR2 as ANQGSEA. V was trimmed by 3 bases and J by 6 bases, leaving 20 bases between them. The CDR3 has 15 amino acids. In DNA, the CDR3 is TGCAGCGTTGACGGAGGCCGAACAGTGAGGAAGACCCAGTACTTC. Its translation: CSVDGGRTVRKTQYF. The full variable domain, completed using reference TRBV29-1 and TRBJ2-5, is SAVISQKPSRDICQRGTSLTIQCQVDSQVTMMFWYRQQPGQSLTLIATANQGSEATYESGFVIDKFPISRPNLTFSTLTVSNMSPEDSSIYLCSVDGGRTVRKTQYFGPGTRLLVL.

This clone has a handful of counts. V and J are TRBV4-1 and TRBJ2-3; D remains ambiguous. V lost 0 bases and J 2 bases, leaving 15 bases between the germline ends. The germline V gene encodes CDR1 MGHRA and CDR2 YSYEKL. This CDR3 has 17 amino acids. The CDR3 coding sequence is TGCGCCAGCAGCCAAGATCCTGGGCTAGGCGTCACAGATACGCAGTATTTT. This sequence encodes CASSQDPGLGVTDTQYF.

A single count supports this clone. The chain links TRBV4-1 to TRBJ2-4; D possibly uses TRBD1 or TRBD2 (5 bases each). Germline loops: CDR1 MGHRA, CDR2 YSYEKL. The length of the CDR3 is 15 residues. V shed 1 base and J shed 5 bases, with 12 bases lying between them. The chain's CDR3 is CASSQVGGRENIQYF. The CDR3 nucleotides read TGCGCCAGCAGCCAAGTTGGGGGTCGAGAAAACATTCAGTACTTC.

The V and J genes are TRBV4-1 and TRBJ1-1; D unclear. V lost 4 bases and J 4 bases, leaving 13 bases between the germline ends. Germline assignment: CDR1 MGHRA and CDR2 YSYEKL. There are 14 residues in the CDR3. CDR3 DNA sequence: TGCGCCAGCAGCCCCTTAGTGGGTTCCACTGAAGCTTTCTTT. Translating gives CASSPLVGSTEAFF.

The V and J genes are TRBV4-1 and TRBJ2-7; D is ambiguous. Germline CDR1 MGHRA, CDR2 YSYEKL. V lost 1 base and J 6 bases, leaving 10 bases between the germline ends. The CDR3 covers 13 residues. CDR3 sequence: CASSQVYISEQYF. The CDR3 DNA follows: TGCGCCAGCAGCCAAGTTTATATATCCGAGCAGTACTTC.

In the case of this clone: A junction end diverges from the germline sequence, so it may reflect a read error. CDR3 sequence (DNA): TGTGCCTGGAGTGTACAGGGGTTTGGAGACACCATATATTTT. Protein sequence: CAWSVQGFGDTIYF. V usage is TRBV30 and J usage is TRBJ1-3, with TRBD1 matching 7 bases. The CDR3 is 14 amino acids. Germline V gives CDR1 GTSNPN, CDR2 SVGIG (reference sequence).

V usage is TRBV6-5 and J usage is TRBJ2-7, with D perhaps given as TRBD1 or TRBD2 (5 bases each). The V end lost 6 bases, the J end lost 4 bases, and 16 bases lay between the germline ends. Per germline, CDR1 MNHEY and CDR2 SVGAGI. The CDR3 runs to 14 residues. The CDR3 sequence: CASSSGTREYEQYF. For the CDR3, the DNA is TGTGCCAGCAGCTCCGGGACCCGTGAGTACGAGCAGTACTTC.

This clone was counted a single time. The rearrangement joins TRBV18 to TRBJ2-1; D call uncertain. Between the trimmed V and J ends, which lost 3 bases and 8 bases, there was a span of 8 bases. Per the germline V gene, CDR1 is KGHSH and CDR2 is LQKENI. This CDR3 is 12 amino acids long. The CDR3 bases are TGTGCCAGCTCACCTAGAGTCGATGAGCAGTTCTTC. Its protein is CASSPRVDEQFF.

The genes are TRBV10-3 and TRBJ1-2; D is possibly TRBD1 (6 bases). The CDR3 length is 12 residues. CDR1 and CDR2 from the germline V gene are ENHRY and SYGVKD. V was cut by 6 bases and J by 7 bases, with 12 bases left in between. CDR3 sequence reads: CAIRSSGAGYTF. The CDR3 region has the DNA TGTGCCATCAGAAGCTCGGGGGCTGGCTACACCTTC.

The chain joins TRBV7-6 to TRBJ2-1; D call uncertain. V was cut by 0 bases and J by 5 bases, with 5 bases left in between. Germline V lookup: CDR1 SGHVS, CDR2 FNYEAQ. The CDR3 runs to 13 residues. DNA of the CDR3: TGTGCCAGCAGCTTAGCGCTGGACAATGAGCAGTTCTTC. Protein: CASSLALDNEQFF.

This sequence joins TRBV4-1 and TRBJ2-1; D is ambiguous. Between the trimmed V and J ends, which lost 1 base and 5 bases, there was a span of 6 bases. Germline V gives CDR1 MGHRA, CDR2 YSYEKL. The CDR3 loop spans 13 amino acids. CDR3 nucleotide sequence: TGCGCCAGCAGCCAAGCCCGAAACAATGAGCAGTTCTTC. It translates to CASSQARNNEQFF.

CDR3 DNA: TGTGCCAGTAGTATTGGGGATTTTAATGAGCAGTTCTTC. Protein sequence: CASSIGDFNEQFF. The V call is TRBV19, the J call TRBJ2-1; D call uncertain. Looked up from germline, CDR1 is LNHDA and CDR2 is SQIVND (reference sequence). The CDR3 runs to 13 residues. Between the trimmed V and J ends, which lost 3 bases and 7 bases, there was a span of 10 bases.

The gene calls are TRBV7-9 and TRBJ2-1; D remains ambiguous. The V gene lost 0 bases and the J gene lost 4 bases, with 7 bases spanning the gap. In germline, CDR1 is SEHNR, CDR2 FQNEAQ (reference sequence). CDR3 size: 14 residues. Here the CDR3 DNA reads TGTGCCAGCAGCTTAGCCCCGGGTTACAATGAGCAGTTCTTC. Translating it yields CASSLAPGYNEQFF.

With respect to this clone: Distinct nucleotide sequences in the sample also encode this CDR3. The chain combines TRBV5-1 with TRBJ1-1, with D uncertain. Trimming removed 0 bases at V and 5 bases at J, with 8 bases between. CDR1 and CDR2 from the germline V gene are SGHRS and YFSETQ. This CDR3 spans 13 amino acids. CDR3 in DNA: TGCGCCAGCAGCTTGGGAGGAGGGACTGAAGCTTTCTTT. Its translation is CASSLGGGTEAFF.

This clone was seen just once. The chain links TRBV7-9 to TRBJ1-4, with 8 bases aligning to TRBD1. Germline assignment: CDR1 SEHNR and CDR2 FQNEAQ (reference sequence). V was clipped by 5 bases and J by 7 bases; unmatched bases: 18. CDR3 length: 18 residues. This CDR3 reads CASSPSPPRQGLGEKLFF. In DNA, the CDR3 is TGTGCCAGCAGCCCTTCCCCCCCGCGACAGGGGTTGGGTGAAAAACTGTTTTTT. Combining the CDR3 with reference TRBV7-9 and TRBJ1-4 gives the whole variable domain DTGVSQNPRHKITKRGQNVTFRCDPISEHNRLYWYRQTLGQGPEFLTYFQNEAQLEKSRLLSDRFSAERPKGSFSTLEIQRTEQGDSAMYLCASSPSPPRQGLGEKLFFGSGTQLSVL.

The chain joins TRBV19 to TRBJ2-1; D gene unclear. V dropped 1 base and J dropped 6 bases, with 10 bases sitting between them. Per the germline V gene, CDR1 is LNHDA and CDR2 is SQIVND (reference sequence). The CDR3 contains 14 residues. In DNA form, the CDR3 reads TGTGCCAGTAGTATAGCCTCCTACGGCAATGAGCAGTTCTTC. Translated: CASSIASYGNEQFF.